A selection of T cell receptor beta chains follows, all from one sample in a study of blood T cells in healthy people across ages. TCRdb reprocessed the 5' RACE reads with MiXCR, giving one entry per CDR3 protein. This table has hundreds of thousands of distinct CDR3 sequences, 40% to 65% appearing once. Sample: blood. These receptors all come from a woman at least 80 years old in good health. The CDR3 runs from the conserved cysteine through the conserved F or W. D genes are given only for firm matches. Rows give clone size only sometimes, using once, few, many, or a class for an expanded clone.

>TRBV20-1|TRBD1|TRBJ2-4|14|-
CSANRDSLPGEQYF
TGCAGTGCTAACCGGGACAGCCTTCCAGGTGAACAGTACTTC
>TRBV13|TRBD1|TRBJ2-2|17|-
CASSQWGQLRGTGELFF
TGTGCCAGCAGCCAGTGGGGACAGCTGAGGGGTACCGGGGAGCTGTTTTTT
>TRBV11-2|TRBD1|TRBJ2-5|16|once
CASSLGAVGGDWVQYF
TGTGCCAGCAGCTTAGGGGCGGTAGGGGGCGACTGGGTCCAGTACTTC
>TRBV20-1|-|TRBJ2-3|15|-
CSARRRLAGTDTQYF
TGCAGTGCTAGGAGGAGGTTAGCGGGCACAGATACGCAGTATTTT
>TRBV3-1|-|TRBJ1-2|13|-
CASSQVGTFGYTF
TGTGCCAGCAGCCAAGTCGGTACGTTTGGCTACACCTTC
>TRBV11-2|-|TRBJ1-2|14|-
CASSFENDSYGYTF
TGTGCCAGCAGCTTCGAAAACGACAGCTATGGCTACACCTTC
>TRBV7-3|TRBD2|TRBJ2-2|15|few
CASSLRGGRTGELFF
TGTGCCAGCAGCTTAAGGGGCGGGAGAACCGGGGAGCTGTTTTTT
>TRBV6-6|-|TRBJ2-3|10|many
CASNMGTQYF
TGTGCCAGCAATATGGGTACGCAGTATTTT
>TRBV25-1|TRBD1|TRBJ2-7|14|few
CASSTGQGRIEQYF
TGTGCCAGCAGCACGGGACAGGGGAGGATCGAGCAGTACTTC
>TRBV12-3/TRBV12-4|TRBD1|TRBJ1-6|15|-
CASSSTGTGDSPLHF
TGTGCCAGCAGTTCTACCGGGACAGGGGACTCACCCCTCCACTTT
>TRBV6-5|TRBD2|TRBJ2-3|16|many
CASRFLGGGDTDTQYF
TGTGCCAGCAGGTTCTTGGGGGGAGGGGATACAGATACGCAGTATTTT
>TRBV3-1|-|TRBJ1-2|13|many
CASSPLVGGLYTF
TGTGCCAGCAGCCCCCTCGTAGGCGGTCTCTACACCTTC
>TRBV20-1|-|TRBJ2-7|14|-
CSAYHTDSPYEQYF
TGCAGTGCCTATCACACCGACAGTCCCTACGAGCAGTACTTC
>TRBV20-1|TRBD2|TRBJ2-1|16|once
CSARQTGTSGYNEQFF
TGCAGTGCTAGACAGACCGGGACTAGCGGGTACAATGAGCAGTTCTTC
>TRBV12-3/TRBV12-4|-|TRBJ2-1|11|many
CASSFGVEQFF
TGTGCCAGCAGTTTTGGTGTAGAGCAGTTCTTC
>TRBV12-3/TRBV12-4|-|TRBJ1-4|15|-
CASSLTGLANEKLFF
TGTGCCAGCAGTCTAACAGGGTTGGCTAATGAAAAACTGTTTTTT
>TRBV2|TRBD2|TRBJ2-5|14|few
CASSGLRGQETQYF
TGTGCCAGCAGTGGCTTGCGGGGGCAAGAGACCCAGTACTTC
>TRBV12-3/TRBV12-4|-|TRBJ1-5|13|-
CASSALKDQPQHF
TGTGCCAGCAGTGCGCTGAAAGATCAGCCCCAGCATTTT
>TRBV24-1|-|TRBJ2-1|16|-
CATSDLLPSSYNEQFF
TGTGCCACCAGTGATTTGTTACCCAGCTCCTACAATGAGCAGTTCTTC
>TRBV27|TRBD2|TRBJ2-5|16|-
CATQSPAGVDQETQYF
TGTGCCACCCAATCCCCAGCGGGAGTAGACCAAGAGACCCAGTACTTC
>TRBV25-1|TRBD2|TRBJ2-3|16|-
CASSEFVAGSKDTQYF
TGTGCCAGCAGTGAATTCGTAGCGGGATCGAAAGATACGCAGTATTTT
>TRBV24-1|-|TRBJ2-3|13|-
CATGASSTDTQYF
TGTGCCACCGGGGCGTCTAGCACAGATACGCAGTATTTT
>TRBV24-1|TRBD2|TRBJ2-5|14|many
CATSDLGTSGTQYF
TGTGCCACCAGTGATTTGGGGACTAGCGGGACCCAGTACTTC
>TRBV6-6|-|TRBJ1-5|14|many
CASSYSRDNQPQHF
TGTGCCAGCAGTTACTCTAGGGACAATCAGCCCCAGCATTTT
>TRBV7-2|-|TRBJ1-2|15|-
CASSPTGQANYGYTF
TGTGCCAGCAGCCCTACGGGCCAAGCTAACTATGGCTACACCTTC
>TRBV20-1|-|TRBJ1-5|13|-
CSARLGRDQTQHF
TGCAGTGCCAGACTTGGGCGGGATCAGACCCAGCATTTT
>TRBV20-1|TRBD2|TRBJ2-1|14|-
CSASRASGYNEQFF
TGCAGTGCTAGCCGGGCTAGCGGATACAATGAGCAGTTCTTC
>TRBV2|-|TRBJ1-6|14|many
CASRLTGPVSPLHF
TGTGCCAGCAGGCTTACAGGGCCGGTATCACCCCTCCACTTT
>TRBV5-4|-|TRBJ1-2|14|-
CASSLEDGYYGYTF
TGTGCCAGCAGCTTGGAGGACGGATACTATGGCTACACCTTC
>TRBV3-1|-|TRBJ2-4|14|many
CASSQDLLKNIQYF
TGTGCCAGCAGCCAAGATCTGTTGAAAAACATTCAGTACTTC
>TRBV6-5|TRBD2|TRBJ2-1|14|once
CAGSGGGSPNEQFF
TGTGCCGGCAGTGGGGGGGGTTCCCCGAATGAGCAGTTCTTC
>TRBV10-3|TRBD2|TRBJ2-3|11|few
CATTSGDTQYF
TGTGCCACGACTAGCGGAGATACGCAGTATTTT
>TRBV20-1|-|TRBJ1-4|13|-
CSASRNPNEKLFF
TGCAGTGCTAGCCGGAACCCGAATGAAAAACTGTTTTTT
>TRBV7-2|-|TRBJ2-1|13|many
CASSLGLRNEQFF
TGTGCCAGCAGCTTGGGTCTCCGCAATGAGCAGTTCTTC
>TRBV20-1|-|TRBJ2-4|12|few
CSADLAKNIQYF
TGCAGTGCTGATTTAGCCAAAAACATTCAGTACTTC
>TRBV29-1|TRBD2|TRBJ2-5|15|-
CSVEEGTSRPETQYF
TGCAGCGTTGAAGAGGGGACTAGCCGTCCAGAGACCCAGTACTTC
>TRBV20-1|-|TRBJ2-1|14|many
CSASLSNTYNEQFF
TGCAGTGCTAGTTTGTCGAATACCTACAATGAGCAGTTCTTC
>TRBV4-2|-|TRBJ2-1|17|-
CASSQDRGLSSYNEQFF
TGTGCCAGCAGCCAAGATCGGGGTTTAAGCTCCTACAATGAGCAGTTCTTC
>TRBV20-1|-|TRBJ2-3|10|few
CSALRNTQYF
TGCAGTGCTCTAAGAAATACGCAGTATTTT
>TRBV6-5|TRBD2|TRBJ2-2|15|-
CASLASGGSHGELFF
TGTGCCAGCCTAGCTAGCGGGGGGTCCCACGGGGAGCTGTTTTTT
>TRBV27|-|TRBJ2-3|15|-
CASSRPGLSTDTQYF
TGTGCCAGCAGCCGGCCGGGGCTTAGCACAGATACGCAGTATTTT
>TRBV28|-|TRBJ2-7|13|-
CASRVAAPYEQYF
TGTGCCAGCAGGGTAGCGGCCCCCTACGAGCAGTACTTC
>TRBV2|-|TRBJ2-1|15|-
CASSSGTSYDNEQFF
TGTGCCAGCAGCTCCGGGACATCGTATGACAATGAGCAGTTCTTC
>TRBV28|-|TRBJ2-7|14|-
CASSLGGGIYEQYF
TGTGCCAGCAGTTTAGGGGGAGGAATCTACGAGCAGTACTTC
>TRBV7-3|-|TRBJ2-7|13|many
CASSLIPRDAQYF
TGTGCCAGCAGCTTAATCCCCCGGGATGCGCAGTACTTC
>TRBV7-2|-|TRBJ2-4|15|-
CASSPRGGAKNIQYF
TGTGCCAGCAGCCCTCGTGGGGGAGCCAAAAACATTCAGTACTTC
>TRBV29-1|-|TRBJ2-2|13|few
CSVAQGGSGELFF
TGCAGCGTTGCGCAGGGCGGGTCCGGGGAGCTGTTTTTT
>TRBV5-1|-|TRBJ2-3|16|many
CASSSRRHYETDTQYF
TGCGCCAGCAGCTCGAGGAGGCACTATGAAACAGATACGCAGTATTTT
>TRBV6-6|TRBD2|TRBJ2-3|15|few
CASSYAGLATDTQYF
TGTGCCAGCAGTTATGCGGGACTAGCTACAGATACGCAGTATTTT
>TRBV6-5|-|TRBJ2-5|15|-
CASSSHRGRQETQYF
TGTGCCAGCAGTTCTCATAGGGGGAGACAAGAGACCCAGTACTTC
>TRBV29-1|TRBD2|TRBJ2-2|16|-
CSVEGRGLAGAGELFF
TGCAGCGTTGAAGGTCGGGGACTAGCGGGAGCTGGGGAGCTGTTTTTT